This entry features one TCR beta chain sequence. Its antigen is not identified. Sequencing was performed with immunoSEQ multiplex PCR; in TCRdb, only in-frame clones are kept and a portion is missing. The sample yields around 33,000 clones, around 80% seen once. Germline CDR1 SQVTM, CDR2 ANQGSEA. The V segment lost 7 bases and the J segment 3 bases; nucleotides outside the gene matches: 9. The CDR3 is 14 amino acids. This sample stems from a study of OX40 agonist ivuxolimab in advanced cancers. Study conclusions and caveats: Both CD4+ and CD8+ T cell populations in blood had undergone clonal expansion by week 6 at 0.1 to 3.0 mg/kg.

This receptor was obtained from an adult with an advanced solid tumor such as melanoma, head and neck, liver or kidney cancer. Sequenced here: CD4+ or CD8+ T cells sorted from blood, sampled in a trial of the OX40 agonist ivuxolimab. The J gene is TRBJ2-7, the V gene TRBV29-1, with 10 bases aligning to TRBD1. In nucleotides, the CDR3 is TGCAGCGCAAGGACAGGGGGTGGGTACTACGAGCAGTACTTC. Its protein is CSARTGGGYYEQYF.